The 10 T cell receptor beta chains reported below all come from one sample, sequenced in a study of T cell clones after liver transplantation. Libraries were prepared by immunoSEQ multiplex PCR; TCRdb keeps only in-frame clonotypes and omits some of them. Of around 110,000 clones in the sample, 90% were seen once. The sequences come from CD4+ T cells from blood, collected 12 months after liver transplant. These receptors were obtained from a human patient who received a liver transplant. Some T cells may be transferred from the graft donor.

For the CDR3, the DNA is TGTGCCATCAGCGTCGGACAGGGGGATCAGCCCCAGCATTTT. Its translation is CAISVGQGDQPQHF. The gene calls are TRBV10-3 and TRBJ1-5; 10 bases match TRBD1. The CDR3 length is 14 residues. In germline, CDR1 is ENHRY, CDR2 SYGVKD. The V and J ends lost 6 bases and 5 bases, in that order; junction bases with no gene match: 4.

The chain combines TRBV11-1 with TRBJ2-7; TRBD1 matches 8 bases. CDR3 length equals 14 residues. Germline lookup yields CDR1 SGHAT and CDR2 FQDESV (reference sequence). V shed 5 bases and J 2 bases; nucleotides not matched to a gene: 5. CDR3 nucleotides: TGTGCCAGCAGCCGAGGACAGGGTACCTACGAGCAGTACTTC. Translating it yields CASSRGQGTYEQYF. The complete variable domain, with remaining parts taken from reference TRBV11-1 and TRBJ2-7, reads EAEVAQSPRYKITEKSQAVAFWCDPISGHATLYWYRQILGQGPELLVQFQDESVVDDSQLPKDRFSAERLKGVDSTLKIQPAELGDSAMYLCASSRGQGTYEQYFGPGTRLTVT.

The V call is TRBV12-2, the J call TRBJ1-1; TRBD1, the table's D call, lacks a check against the DNA. TRBV12-2 is designated a pseudogene. The CDR3 has 18 amino acids. Written as DNA, the CDR3 is TGTGCAAGTCGCTTAGCAGACCGGGACAGGGTTTTTAACACTGAAGCTTTCTTT. It codes for CASRLADRDRVFNTEAFF.

The chain uses TRBV29-1 and TRBJ2-3, with D perhaps given as TRBD1 or TRBD2 (5 bases each). The CDR3 length is 14 residues. From germline, CDR1 is SQVTM and CDR2 ANQGSEA. V lost 4 bases to trimming and J lost 0 bases, with 11 bases between them. CDR3 in amino acids: CSVAPGTSTDTQYF. The CDR3 coding sequence is TGCAGCGTTGCCCCCGGGACGAGCACAGATACGCAGTATTTT.

The chain joins TRBV7-8 to TRBJ2-5; 16 bases map to TRBD2. The length of the CDR3 is 17 residues. Germline V CDR1 and CDR2: SGHVS, FQNEAQ. V shed 5 bases, J shed 5 bases, and the junction held 8 bases outside the gene matches. The CDR3 coding sequence is TGTGCCAGCAGCCCGGGGACTAGCGGGAGGGCTACCGAGACCCAGTACTTC. Encoded protein: CASSPGTSGRATETQYF.

The chain couples TRBV29-1 to TRBJ2-5; TRBD1 agrees at 10 bases. Near its end, the DNA agrees better with TRBJ2-7, so the J call may be wrong. Germline assignment: CDR1 SQVTM and CDR2 ANQGSEA. The CDR3 covers 13 residues. In DNA, the CDR3 is TGCAGCGTTGGGACAGGGGGATTTTACGAGCAGTACTTC. This encodes CSVGTGGFYEQYF.

This clone appeared a single time. The gene calls are TRBV6-4 and TRBJ2-4; 8 positions match TRBD2. Germline trimming cut 2 bases from V and 2 bases from J; bases unmatched to any gene: 11. This CDR3 has 18 residues. The germline CDR1 and CDR2 sequences are MRHNA and SNTAGT. CDR3 nucleotides: TGTGCCAGCAGTGACCCCGAGCGGGAGTCTCTAACCAAAAACATTCAGTACTTC. It encodes CASSDPERESLTKNIQYF.

The rearrangement joins TRBV15 to TRBJ2-2; TRBD1 aligns across 10 bases. CDR3 length equals 15 residues. J gave up 5 bases and V 5 bases, and 5 bases lay outside the gene matches. CDR1 is LNHNV and CDR2 is YYDKDF in the germline V gene (reference sequence). CDR3 bases: TGTGCCACCAGCGGCCGACAGGGGGCTACCGGGGAGCTGTTTTTT. Its protein is CATSGRQGATGELFF.

This rearrangement joins TRBV29-1 to TRBJ1-2, with 7 bases fitting TRBD1. The CDR3 consists of 12 residues. V shed 5 bases, J shed 7 bases, and the junction held 7 bases outside the gene matches. Germline assignment: CDR1 SQVTM and CDR2 ANQGSEA. The CDR3 DNA is TGCAGCGTTAACGACAGGGTTGTTGGCTACACCTTC. Protein: CSVNDRVVGYTF.

The rearrangement uses TRBV18 and TRBJ2-7; perhaps TRBD1 as D (5 bases). The germline V gene has CDR1 KGHSH and CDR2 LQKENI. The CDR3 has 13 amino acids. V lost 2 bases and J 6 bases, leaving 11 bases between the germline ends. CDR3 bases: TGTGCCAGCTCACCATCCCAGGGCGTCGAGCAGTACTTC. Translating it yields CASSPSQGVEQYF.